Listed below are T cell receptor beta chains from one sample, sequenced in a study of Tregs in tolerant kidney transplant recipients. Using immunoSEQ multiplex PCR, the repertoire was profiled, and TCRdb retains in-frame clones only, with some absent. In the table there are nearly 95,000 clones, over 85% of which are singletons. Here the sequenced sample was CD4+ T cells from blood, taken before the transplant. Receptors originate from a human donor who received a combined kidney and bone marrow transplant. The CDR3 runs from the conserved cysteine through the conserved F or W. D genes are given only for firm matches. Clone size is shown for a subset of rows, as once, few, many or a class of expanded clone.

>NA|once|TRBJ2-2|TRBV1
TGCACCAGCAGCCAACCTTCGGACGTAGCGGGAACGAACACCGGGGAGCTGTTTTTT
CTSSQPSDVAGTNTGELFF
>TRBD2|NA|TRBJ2-1|TRBV15
TGTGCCACCAGCAGAGACCTACTAGCGGGAGTCTCCCGGCAGTTCTTC
CATSRDLLAGVSRQFF
>TRBD2|NA|TRBJ2-1|TRBV7-2
TGTGCCAGCAGCTTAGTGGGAGGGATCGCAATAAATGAGCAGTTCTTC
CASSLVGGIAINEQFF
>TRBD2|NA|TRBJ2-1|TRBV18
TGTGCCAGCTCACCACCGACTAGCGGGAGTCTCAATGAGCAGTTCTTC
CASSPPTSGSLNEQFF
>NA|once|TRBJ2-7|TRBV5-6
TGTGCCAGCAGCTGGGGGCAGTTCTACGAGCAGTACTTC
CASSWGQFYEQYF
>NA|NA|TRBJ2-7|TRBV7-6
TGTGCCAGCAGCTTGGGAAGGGCCGGGGACTCCTACGAGCAGTACTTC
CASSLGRAGDSYEQYF
>TRBD1|NA|TRBJ1-3|TRBV7-2
TGTGCCAGCAGCTTAGATTGGGACAGGGGGCACTCTGGAAACACCATATATTTT
CASSLDWDRGHSGNTIYF
>NA|NA|TRBJ1-5|TRBV7-2
TGTGCCAGCAGCTTAGACAGACAGCCCCAGCATTTT
CASSLDRQPQHF
>TRBD2|once|TRBJ2-3|TRBV28
TGTGCCAGCAGTTCTACCGGGACTAGCCCCAAGGAAGATACGCAGTATTTT
CASSSTGTSPKEDTQYF
>NA|NA|TRBJ2-1|TRBV19
TGTGCCAGTAGTCTAGGGCTAGGGGGTGAGCAGTTCTTC
CASSLGLGGEQFF
>NA|NA|TRBJ2-5|TRBV4-2
TGTGCCAGCAGCCAAGGATCCGGGGATCTAGAGACCCAGTACTTC
CASSQGSGDLETQYF
>TRBD1|NA|TRBJ2-1|TRBV29-1
TGCAGCGTTGGTCCCAAGAACAGGGGGTTCACTGAGCAGTTCTTC
CSVGPKNRGFTEQFF
>NA|NA|TRBJ2-7|TRBV6-4
TGTGCCAGCAGTGCTGATAGGGGCTACGAGCAGTACTTC
CASSADRGYEQYF
>NA|NA|TRBJ2-2|TRBV11-2
TGTGCCAGCAGCTTACGAGCGTCGAACACCGGGGAGCTGTTTTTT
CASSLRASNTGELFF
>NA|once|TRBJ1-2|TRBV18
TGTGCCAGCTCACTACAGGGAGAGGACTACACCTTC
CASSLQGEDYTF
>NA|NA|TRBJ2-7|TRBV27
TGTGCCAGCACCACGTGGGGCCCCTACGAGCAGTACTTC
CASTTWGPYEQYF